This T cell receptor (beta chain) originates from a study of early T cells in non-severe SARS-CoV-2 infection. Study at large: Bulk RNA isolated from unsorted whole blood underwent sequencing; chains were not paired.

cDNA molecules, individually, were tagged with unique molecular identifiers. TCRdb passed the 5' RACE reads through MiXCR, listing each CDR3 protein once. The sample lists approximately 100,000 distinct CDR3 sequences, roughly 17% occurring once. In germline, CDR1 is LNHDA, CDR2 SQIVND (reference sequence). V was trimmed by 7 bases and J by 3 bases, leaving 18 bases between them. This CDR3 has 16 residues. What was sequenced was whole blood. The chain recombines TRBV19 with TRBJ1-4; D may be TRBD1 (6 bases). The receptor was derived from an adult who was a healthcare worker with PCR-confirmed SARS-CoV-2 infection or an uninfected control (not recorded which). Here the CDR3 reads CASTPTGRQANEKLFF. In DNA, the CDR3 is TGTGCCAGTACTCCGACAGGCAGACAAGCTAATGAAAAACTGTTTTTT. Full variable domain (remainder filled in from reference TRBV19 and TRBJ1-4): DGGITQSPKYLFRKEGQNVTLSCEQNLNHDAMYWYRQDPGQGLRLIYYSQIVNDFQKGDIAEGYSVSREKKESFPLTVTSAQKNPTAFYLCASTPTGRQANEKLFFGSGTQLSVL.